This is a list of T cell receptor beta chains from one sample in a study of naive and memory T cell subsets. TCRdb recomputed calls from the UMI-ligation and nested PCR reads with MiXCR, one row per CDR3 protein. Of under 100,000 distinct CDR3 sequences listed, approximately 6.5% are singletons. Sequencing used central memory CD4+ T cells from blood. The receptor source for this set is a human donor in good health. Both conserved end residues are part of each CDR3. The order of the fields is D gene, J gene, V gene, clone size, CDR3 protein, CDR3 DNA. The D gene is left open where the match is weak. Not every row has a clone size; where given, it reads once, few, many or a size class.

.,TRBJ2-7,TRBV7-8,many,CASSSRVSGNYEQYF,TGTGCCAGCAGCTCTCGGGTTAGCGGAAACTACGAGCAGTACTTC
.,TRBJ1-2,TRBV7-9,many,CASSPAHPDGYTF,TGTGCCAGCAGCCCGGCCCACCCCGATGGCTACACCTTC
.,TRBJ1-6,TRBV9,many,CASSVGRQSTNSPLHF,TGTGCCAGCAGCGTAGGGAGACAGAGTACGAATTCACCCCTCCACTTT
.,TRBJ2-5,TRBV29-1,.,CSVEGVQETQYF,TGCAGCGTTGAGGGGGTACAAGAGACCCAGTACTTC
.,TRBJ1-2,TRBV7-9,many,CASSLGLHGYTF,TGTGCCAGCAGCTTAGGCTTACATGGCTACACCTTC
TRBD1,TRBJ1-1,TRBV6-1,many,CASSERARDRGRTEAFF,TGTGCCAGCAGTGAGAGGGCCCGGGACAGGGGACGCACTGAAGCTTTCTTT
TRBD2,TRBJ2-7,TRBV27,.,CASSPAQRLAGRYEQYF,TGTGCCAGCAGTCCGGCCCAGCGACTAGCGGGTCGCTACGAGCAGTACTTC
TRBD1,TRBJ1-3,TRBV6-1,many,CAIRDRASGNTIYF,TGTGCCATCCGGGACAGGGCGTCCGGAAACACCATATATTTT
.,TRBJ2-3,TRBV6-6,.,CASSLRGREDTQYF,TGTGCCAGTAGCCTGAGGGGGCGGGAAGATACGCAGTATTTT
TRBD1,TRBJ1-5,TRBV12-3/TRBV12-4,many,CASRKTGAGNQPQHF,TGTGCCAGCAGGAAAACAGGGGCGGGCAATCAGCCCCAGCATTTT
.,TRBJ2-1,TRBV7-2,few,CASTRGGGGNEQFF,TGTGCCAGCACCCGGGGCGGAGGGGGGAATGAGCAGTTCTTC
.,TRBJ2-5,TRBV6-1,few,CASSTPPLATQYF,TGTGCCAGCAGCACCCCCCCCCTAGCGACCCAGTACTTC
TRBD1,TRBJ1-2,TRBV3-1,few,CASSPLGTDGYTF,TGTGCCAGCAGCCCCCTGGGGACAGATGGCTACACCTTC
.,TRBJ1-5,TRBV11-2,few,CASSLVDGQPQHF,TGTGCCAGCAGCTTAGTAGACGGGCAGCCCCAGCATTTT
TRBD2,TRBJ2-3,TRBV20-1,many,CSFTSGGASVSDTQYF,TGCAGTTTTACTAGCGGGGGGGCCTCGGTGTCAGATACGCAGTATTTT
.,TRBJ2-7,TRBV6-2/TRBV6-3,many,CASSSGLHYEQYF,TGTGCCAGCAGTTCAGGGCTACATTACGAGCAGTACTTC
.,TRBJ2-2,TRBV27,.,CASSLSHGFGELFF,TGTGCCAGCAGTTTATCGCATGGGTTCGGGGAGCTGTTTTTT
.,TRBJ1-1,TRBV2,many,CASGLGYMNTEAFF,TGTGCCAGCGGACTAGGATACATGAACACTGAAGCTTTCTTT
.,TRBJ2-7,TRBV6-1,.,CASSEFQGNRAF,TGTGCCAGCAGTGAATTTCAGGGCAACCGCGCTTTC
.,TRBJ2-7,TRBV28,few,CASSLPTGIPYEQYF,TGTGCCAGCAGCTTACCCACAGGGATACCCTACGAGCAGTACTTC
TRBD1,TRBJ1-1,TRBV19,many,CASSIGGSEGATEAFF,TGTGCCAGTAGTATTGGTGGTTCGGAGGGGGCCACTGAAGCTTTCTTT
TRBD2,TRBJ2-1,TRBV27,.,CASSLSASGGAREQFF,TGTGCCAGCAGTTTATCTGCTAGCGGGGGGGCTAGGGAGCAGTTCTTC
.,TRBJ1-2,TRBV7-2,many,CASSLGGSARSYGYTF,TGTGCCAGCAGCTTAGGAGGCTCCGCCAGGTCCTATGGCTACACCTTC
.,TRBJ2-7,TRBV20-1,many,CSARGGGYEQYF,TGCAGTGCTAGAGGAGGAGGGTACGAGCAGTACTTC
.,TRBJ1-1,TRBV6-6,many,CASKNPTAANTEAFF,TGTGCCAGCAAAAACCCGACGGCCGCGAACACTGAAGCTTTCTTT
.,TRBJ2-2,TRBV19,few,CASSHQGIAGELFF,TGTGCCAGTAGTCACCAGGGGATCGCCGGGGAGCTGTTTTTT
.,TRBJ1-5,TRBV7-2,many,CASTPWGPDQPQHF,TGTGCCAGCACCCCATGGGGGCCGGATCAGCCCCAGCATTTT
TRBD1,TRBJ1-5,TRBV27,many,CASSGTGTQPQHF,TGTGCCAGCAGCGGGACAGGGACACAGCCCCAGCATTTT
.,TRBJ1-5,TRBV6-6,many,CASSSRSNQPQHF,TGTGCCAGCAGTTCACGTAGCAATCAGCCCCAGCATTTT
.,TRBJ1-6,TRBV12-3/TRBV12-4,few,CASGRDGFSNSPLHF,TGTGCCAGCGGCCGGGACGGGTTTAGCAATTCACCCCTCCACTTT
.,TRBJ2-1,TRBV20-1,many,CSARASAASEQFF,TGCAGTGCTAGAGCGTCAGCGGCCTCTGAGCAGTTCTTC
.,TRBJ1-1,TRBV30,many,CAWNGPRASVSATEAFF,TGTGCCTGGAATGGGCCCAGAGCCAGTGTCTCGGCCACTGAAGCTTTCTTT
.,TRBJ2-3,TRBV19,few,CASSLRQGGTDTQYF,TGTGCCAGTAGTCTCCGTCAGGGGGGAACAGATACGCAGTATTTT
.,TRBJ2-6,TRBV4-2,.,CASSQDGSGTGANVLTF,TGTGCCAGCAGCCAAGATGGTTCAGGGACTGGGGCCAACGTCCTGACTTTC
.,TRBJ1-1,TRBV6-6,many,CASSAWNTEAFF,TGTGCCAGCAGCGCGTGGAACACTGAAGCTTTCTTT
TRBD1,TRBJ2-7,TRBV20-1,.,CSARDRGYEQYF,TGCAGTGCTAGGGACAGGGGCTACGAGCAGTACTTC
TRBD2,TRBJ2-1,TRBV6-2/TRBV6-3,.,CAASGGSNEQFF,TGTGCCGCTAGCGGGGGGTCCAATGAGCAGTTCTTC
TRBD1,TRBJ1-6,TRBV7-9,.,CASSTMADRNSPLHF,TGTGCCAGCAGCACAATGGCGGACAGGAATTCACCCCTCCACTTT
.,TRBJ2-2,TRBV7-2,few,CASSISGGTGELFF,TGTGCCAGCAGCATAAGTGGGGGCACCGGGGAGCTGTTTTTT
.,TRBJ1-1,TRBV6-4,many,CASRMEAASFEAFF,TGTGCCAGCAGAATGGAGGCCGCCTCCTTTGAAGCTTTCTTT
.,TRBJ2-2,TRBV11-1,many,CASSPRISGELFF,TGTGCCAGCAGCCCTAGGATATCCGGGGAGCTGTTTTTT
.,TRBJ1-5,TRBV20-1,few,CSARDFSQGNQPQHF,TGCAGTGCTAGAGACTTCAGCCAGGGGAATCAGCCCCAGCATTTT
TRBD2,TRBJ2-4,TRBV4-2,.,CASSRGTSGSIRPSTLAKNIQYF,TGTGCCAGCAGCCGTGGGACTAGCGGGAGTATTCGGCCTTCGACCTTAGCCAAAAACATTCAGTACTTC
TRBD1,TRBJ2-1,TRBV5-4,many,CASSLGGQGGIVVGFF,TGTGCCAGCAGCTTGGGCGGACAGGGGGGTATCGTAGTGGGGTTCTTC
.,TRBJ2-3,TRBV2,few,CASNRPSTDTQYF,TGTGCCAGCAACAGGCCTAGCACAGATACGCAGTATTTT
.,TRBJ1-5,TRBV20-1,many,CSAGQGDQPQHF,TGCAGTGCAGGCCAGGGAGATCAGCCCCAGCATTTT
.,TRBJ2-1,TRBV5-1,.,CASISGGGEQFF,TGCGCCAGCATCTCAGGAGGGGGTGAGCAGTTCTTC
.,TRBJ1-6,TRBV27,many,CASSRLWDSPLHF,TGTGCCAGCAGTAGGCTTTGGGATTCACCCCTCCACTTT
TRBD1,TRBJ1-1,TRBV13,few,CASSLGGTGVKNTEAFF,TGTGCCAGCAGCTTAGGCGGGACAGGGGTCAAGAACACTGAGGCTTTCTTT
.,TRBJ2-1,TRBV12-3/TRBV12-4,few,CASSQDRNEQFF,TGTGCCAGCAGCCAGGACCGAAATGAGCAGTTCTTC
.,TRBJ1-2,TRBV24-1,many,CATSDFLMGGYTF,TGTGCCACCAGTGATTTTTTGATGGGTGGCTACACCTTC
TRBD1,TRBJ1-5,TRBV28,many,CASTPSQGAGQPQHF,TGTGCCAGCACCCCATCACAGGGGGCCGGGCAGCCCCAGCATTTT
.,TRBJ1-6,TRBV18,many,CASSPRPSDNSPLHF,TGTGCCAGCTCACCACGACCCAGCGATAATTCACCCCTCCACTTT
.,TRBJ2-7,TRBV10-3,many,CAISPGSYEQYF,TGTGCCATCAGTCCCGGGAGCTACGAGCAGTACTTC